The T cell receptor beta chain under discussion was sequenced for a study of blood T cell repertoires in COVID-19. The wider study: Spain, Italy and the United States supplied samples that represented acute and convalescent COVID-19.

Generated by immunoSEQ multiplex PCR, the TCRdb table keeps only in-frame clones and is missing some. In the table there are about 110,000 clones, 70% to 80% of which are singletons. Germline values: CDR1 SNHLY, CDR2 FYNNEI. Trimming took 10 bases from V and 10 from J, leaving 19 bases between them. The CDR3 spans 12 residues. This clone was counted a single time. The sample taken for sequencing was peripheral blood. This TCR came from a human donor with acute or convalescent COVID-19. The donor label of this sample is uncertain. This chain joins TRBV2 and TRBJ1-1; D unresolved. Here the CDR3 DNA reads TGTGCCACGGCGGGATACCTGGGCGGAGCTTTCTTT. It is translated as CATAGYLGGAFF.